The 3 T cell receptor beta chains reported below all come from one sample, sequenced in a study of blood T cells in healthy people across ages. Primers used in a second PCR of roughly 6 to 12 cycles were a sample-barcoded 5' primer and a J-beta primer mix. TCRdb recomputed calls from the 5' RACE reads with MiXCR, one row per CDR3 protein. The data hold 700,000 or so distinct CDR3 sequences, with approximately 40% observed a single time. The sequencing input was blood. Receptors were obtained from an older man in good health.

Comments on this clonotype: A much larger clone lies one base from this, so it may be a read error. The V and J genes are TRBV29-1 and TRBJ2-7; 7 bases fit TRBD1. This CDR3 region has 12 residues. The germline V gene has CDR1 SQVTM and CDR2 ANQGSEA. Trimming removed 6 bases from V and 6 bases from J; junction bases left unmatched: 8. CDR3 coding DNA: TGCAGCGTCAGGACAGGATACTGCGAGCAGTACTTC. Protein: CSVRTGYCEQYF.

This chain uses TRBV20-1 with TRBJ2-5, with 8 nucleotides matching TRBD1. CDR1 and CDR2 from the germline V gene are DFQATT and SNEGSKA (reference sequence). Trimming at V came to 4 bases and at J to 11 bases, leaving 15 bases not matched to a gene. The CDR3 length is 14 residues. CDR3 in DNA: TGCAGTGCTAAACCCGGGACAGGAGCCTATCTGCAGTACTTC. This sequence encodes CSAKPGTGAYLQYF.

This clonotype was picked up a small number of times. This rearrangement joins TRBV20-1 to TRBJ2-1, with a possible D match to TRBD1 (5 bases). V lost 3 bases to trimming and J lost 4 bases, with 10 bases between them. Germline V lookup: CDR1 DFQATT, CDR2 SNEGSKA (reference sequence). The CDR3 is 13 residues long. The CDR3, as DNA: TGCAGTGCTAGTCTCCCAGGGTACAATGAGCAGTTCTTC. Encoded protein: CSASLPGYNEQFF.